This T cell receptor beta chain stems from a study of blood T cell repertoires in COVID-19. Study-level background: Material from acute and convalescent COVID-19 was sourced from the United States, Italy and Spain. From T cells, B-cell-depleted T cells, or PBMCs came the material, which was cDNA or gDNA.

Only a few counts were recorded for this clone. As originally analysed: Nucleated cell number was recorded as an estimate derived from reference gene primer amplification. Using immunoSEQ multiplex PCR, the repertoire was profiled, and TCRdb retains in-frame clones only, with some absent. That table is the source of V, J and clone size, and D and trimming were worked out from the DNA. The table shows about 240,000 clones, with roughly 90% occurring only once. The CDR3 covers 14 residues. V lost 0 bases, J lost 8 bases, and 11 bases lay in between. Germline loops: CDR1 SGDLS, CDR2 YYNGEE. The chain is built from TRBV9 and TRBJ1-4; TRBD1 might be the D (5 bases). Sample: peripheral blood. The TCR was taken from a man between 60 and 75 years old who had recovered from COVID-19. CDR3 residues: CASSVGDSWEKLFF. CDR3 in DNA: TGTGCCAGCAGCGTAGGGGACTCATGGGAAAAACTGTTTTTT.